This T cell receptor (beta chain) was retrieved from a study of blood T cell repertoires in COVID-19 (dated by TCRdb to the early 2020s). Notes on the research overall: Collaborator samples came from the United States, Italy and Spain and covered acute and convalescent phases of COVID-19. Subjects who had been exposed to COVID-19, were actively infected with it, or had recovered from it provided the deeply sampled blood TCRbeta repertoires that made up the dataset. Samples were obtained from the ongoing ImmuneRACE study (first 160 participants) and from 1,000 to 1,500 subjects provided by 6 global collaborators. The repertoires were made available in a free public database intended to serve as a resource for research on the immune response to SARS-CoV-2. HLA class I and class II types, where available, came from metadata supplied by the sample provider rather than from assay-based typing. The material from the prospective study consisted of cDNA or gDNA derived from T cells, B-cell-depleted T cells, or PBMCs. A de-identified subject ID, COVID-19 status, age in years and sex were almost always included in the sample metadata. Results the study describes overall, beyond this receptor: The quantity of clinical and demographic metadata differed by source and by participant and was supplied without curation.

For this clone: No cognate antigen has been identified for it. No per-base quality is available; no much larger clone lies one base away.

The immunoSEQ Assay, a bias-controlled multiplex PCR, was used to amplify TCRbeta CDR3 regions from genomic DNA. The authors processed their data as follows. The number of nucleated cells in each sample was estimated by amplification of reference gene primers within the assay. Sequence reads were collapsed and filtered to measure the absolute abundance of every unique TCRbeta CDR3 rearrangement. For each sample, productive Simpson clonality was calculated by taking the square root of Simpson's diversity index across productive rearrangements. What TCRdb holds here is the immuneACCESS table cut down to in-frame rearrangements. Part of the clones is not present; checked against another copy, under half of the missing clones reflect an unresolved V gene, and the others are unexplained. That table furnishes V, J and clone size, whereas the DNA furnished D and trimming. The sample contains about 260,000 clones, roughly 79% of them found a single time. The ten largest account for about 1.9% of the sample.

Each collaborating institution followed its own protocols to collect whole blood in K2EDTA tubes. Collaborator samples were shipped for TCRbeta analysis as frozen whole blood, isolated PBMCs, or DNA extracted from either sample type. The CDR3 runs 14 residues from the cysteine to the phenylalanine. Only CDR3 DNA remains: 42 bases, in frame from the first base. CDR1 is given as SGHTA and CDR2 as FQGNSA, both from the germline V gene. V is pruned by 4 bases and J by 1 base, leaving 4 bases of the junction without a gene match. Here the chain combines TRBV7-2 and TRBJ2-7; 7 junctional bases match TRBD1. The TCR comes from an elderly woman with acute or convalescent COVID-19. Sequencing input: peripheral blood. DNA sequence: TGTGCCAGCAGCTCACAACAGGGGTCCTACGAGCAGTACTTC. Translated, it gives CASSSQQGSYEQYF.